The T cell receptor (beta chain) under discussion was sequenced for a study of blood T cell repertoires in COVID-19. Per the original data handling: The assay estimated nucleated cells by amplifying reference gene primers. TCRdb's copy holds only in-frame clones and misses some; the assay was immunoSEQ multiplex PCR. V and J calls and clone size come straight from that table; D and trimming were deduced from the DNA. Of more than 70,000 clones listed, approximately 85% were seen once; the top ten hold 3.5% to 4%. The receptor was derived from a man in his sixties with acute or convalescent COVID-19. The sample comprised peripheral blood.

The CDR3 sequence: CASSPELGPDTQYF. CDR3 nucleotide sequence: TGTGCCAGCAGTCCCGAACTAGGGCCAGATACGCAGTATTTT. This chain connects TRBV6-5 to TRBJ2-3; possible D gene TRBD2, 5 bases. CDR1 is MNHEY, CDR2 SVGAGI, per germline. CDR3 length: 14 residues. V was trimmed by 5 bases and J by 4 bases, leaving 13 bases between them.